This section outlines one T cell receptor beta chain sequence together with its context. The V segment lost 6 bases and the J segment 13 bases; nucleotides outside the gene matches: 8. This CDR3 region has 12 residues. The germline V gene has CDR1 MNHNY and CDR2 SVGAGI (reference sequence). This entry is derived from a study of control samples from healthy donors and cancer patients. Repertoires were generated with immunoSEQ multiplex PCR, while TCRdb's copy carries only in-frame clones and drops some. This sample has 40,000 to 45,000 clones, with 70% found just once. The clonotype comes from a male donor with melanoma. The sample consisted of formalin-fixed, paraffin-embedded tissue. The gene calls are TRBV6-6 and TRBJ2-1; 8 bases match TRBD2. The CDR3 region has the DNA TGTGCCAGCAGCCCGGGAGGGGCTGGACAGTTCTTC. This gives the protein CASSPGGAGQFF.